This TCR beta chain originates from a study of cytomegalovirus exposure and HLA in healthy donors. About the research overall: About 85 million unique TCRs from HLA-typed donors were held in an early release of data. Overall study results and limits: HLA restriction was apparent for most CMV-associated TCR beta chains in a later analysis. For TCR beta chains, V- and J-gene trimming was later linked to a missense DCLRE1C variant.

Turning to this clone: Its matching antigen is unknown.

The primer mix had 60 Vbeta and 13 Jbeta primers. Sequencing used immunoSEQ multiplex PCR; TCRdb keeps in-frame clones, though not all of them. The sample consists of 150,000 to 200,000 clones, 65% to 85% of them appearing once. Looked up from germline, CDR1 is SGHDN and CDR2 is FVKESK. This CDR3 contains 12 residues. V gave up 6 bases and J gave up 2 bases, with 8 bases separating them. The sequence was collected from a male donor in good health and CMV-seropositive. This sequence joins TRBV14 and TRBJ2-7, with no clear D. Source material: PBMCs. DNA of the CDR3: TGTGCCAGCAGTCATGCGGCCTACGAGCAGTACTTC. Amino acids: CASSHAAYEQYF.